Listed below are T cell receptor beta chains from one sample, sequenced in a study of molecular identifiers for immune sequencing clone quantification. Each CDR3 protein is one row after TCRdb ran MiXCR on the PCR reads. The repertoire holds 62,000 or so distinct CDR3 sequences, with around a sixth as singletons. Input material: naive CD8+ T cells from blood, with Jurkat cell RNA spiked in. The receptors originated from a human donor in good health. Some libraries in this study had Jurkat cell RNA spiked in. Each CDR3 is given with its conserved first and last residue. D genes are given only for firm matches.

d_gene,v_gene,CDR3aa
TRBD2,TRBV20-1,CSARERTSGRSYSYEQYF
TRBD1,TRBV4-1,CASSTDRGYEQYF
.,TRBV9,CASAMGGWSEAFF
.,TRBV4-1,CASSQKGVLTYEQYF
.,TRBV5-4,CASSSPGDHYEQYF
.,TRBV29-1,CSVVDNYGYTF
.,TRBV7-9,CASSFPTWEMNTEAFF
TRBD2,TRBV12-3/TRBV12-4,CASSFASGRASEQYF
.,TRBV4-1,CATAPQGYSNQPQHF
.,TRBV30,CAWNVLVQTTQYF
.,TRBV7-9,CAILIALGPGSNYGYTF
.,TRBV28,CASSLGPLSNQPQHF
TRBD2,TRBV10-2,CASTGGGPSDTQYF
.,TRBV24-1,CATSVDREQETQYF
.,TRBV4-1,CASSQETNFYEQYF
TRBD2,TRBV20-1,CSARTSGSYNEQFF
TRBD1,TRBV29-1,CSFKSPDRGNEQFF
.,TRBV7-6,CASRDSGLQETQYF
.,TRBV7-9,CASSLPGSGSYNEQFF
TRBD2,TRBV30,CAWIKAGSSYEQYF